The entry that follows covers one TCR beta chain sequence. What antigen it recognizes has not been identified. Nothing much larger sits one base from this clone, and base qualities are not available. The record originates from a study of cytomegalovirus exposure and HLA in healthy donors listed by TCRdb under 2017. Describing the broader study: According to an earlier analysis of a few hundred of the donors, some 180 million T cells yielded roughly 100 million unique TCR beta sequences and more than 250 Gb of sequence data. Roughly 300 gigabases of sequencing data and approximately 85 million unique TCR sequences were included in an early release covering about 620 HLA-typed donors. Of the roughly 400 genotyped donors, around 81% fell in the genetic ancestry cluster associated with self-reported Caucasian donors. The study aimed to test whether signatures of past pathogen exposure could be identified by cataloging public T cell receptors. The study profiled the T cell repertoires of some 610 subjects by immunosequencing and related them to cytomegalovirus serostatus. Besides the first cohort of more than 650 subjects, a separate validation cohort made up of around 120 different subjects was used. To predict cytomegalovirus infection status, the study brought together high-throughput TCR immunosequencing, statistical association of individual TCRs with disease status, and machine learning. A later analysis re-analyzed previously published TCR beta repertoires from 650 to 800 donors and added high-resolution HLA genotyping to study TCR occurrence patterns. Rather than using new phenotypic data, the later analysis identified candidate immune exposures from TCR beta sequences and from how often those sequences occurred across donors. An earlier analysis of 500 to 650 of the donors applied high-throughput TCR beta sequencing to assess whether each TCR beta V gene segment acted as functional or pseudogenic. Donor age, sex, ethnicity and CMV serostatus were compiled alongside the repertoire data. In a later genetic analysis, genome-wide SNP genotypes for about 65% of the roughly 670 donors were used, and that subset was treated as a discovery cohort. All discovery cohort repertoires had been generated using a single sequencing platform. Class I and class II HLA loci were covered by the typing at four-digit resolution. Typing coverage varied by locus: roughly 620-630 donors for A, B, C, DRB1 and DQB1; roughly 560 for DQA1; about 600 for DPA1; roughly 450 for DPB1. Four to six DR-DQ haplotypes were handled as single units for association and clustering, since linkage in the cohort was strong. On average, about 200,000 unique TCR beta nucleotide sequences were sequenced per donor among several hundred genotyped donors of the cohort, with around 19% of those sequences being non-productive.

Spanning cysteine to phenylalanine, the CDR3 consists of 14 amino acids. This entry keeps only the CDR3 DNA: 42 bases, framed from base 1. The germline V gene (reference sequence) yields LNHNV for CDR1 and YYDKDF for CDR2. V ends up 7 bases short and J 5 bases short, with an unmatched junction base count of 3. Here is what the overall study found, with its caveats: An association between a missense DCLRE1C variant and V-gene and J-gene trimming of TCR beta chains was found in a later genetic analysis and replicated in an independent cohort. The only immune exposure information available for the cohort was CMV serostatus. It was suggested by the authors that the approach could potentially be generalized to other disease states and immunological phenotypes. Compared with the roughly 670-donor mean, donors in an Asian-associated ancestry cluster had fewer N-insertions in productive TCRs, according to a later genetic analysis. In vitro tests confirmed that a few of the cytomegalovirus-associated TCR beta chains recognize cytomegalovirus antigens. In a later analysis, HLA-associated TCR beta chains showed more clonal expansion and lower generation probabilities than non-associated chains that were equally common. A further reported finding was that TCR beta sequences accurately predicted the HLA-A and HLA-B alleles for most subjects in the first cohort. According to a later analysis, TCR association rates differed among HLA loci, with DRB1 alleles showing the most associated TCRs and HLA-C alleles showing the fewest. A cluster of highly shared sequence variants was judged likely to represent a technical artifact of the sequencing pipeline. A later analysis associated about 18,000 TCR beta sequences with specific HLA alleles at a false discovery rate of 0.05. The 87-base-pair reads could not distinguish some IMGT-functional V segments, including TRBV6-2 and TRBV6-3, so those segments were excluded. The presence/absence analyses assumed that sequencing depth was roughly uniform across donors, and that assumption may not be true. Most TCR sequences were observed very rarely across donors, whereas some public TCRs were present in many individuals. Assigning TCR associations to individual alleles was difficult when HLA alleles, especially DR and DQ, strongly co-occurred. The cohort was sequenced for TCR beta chains only, and without alpha or paired-chain data the features that could be detected were limited. The study listed around 160 TCR beta chains as associated with cytomegalovirus. A later analysis found that most CMV-associated TCR beta chains appeared HLA-restricted, with HLA associations seemingly driven largely by CMV exposure. Linkage disequilibrium might explain the correlated functional status among segregating V segments, but an unknown experimental factor could not be excluded. Several of the top co-occurrence clusters appeared to be linked to parvovirus B19, influenza, CMV and Epstein-Barr virus, according to a later analysis. The earlier analysis of about 600 of the donors excluded 15 to 20 rarely observed V segments, including chromosome 9 orphons, because counts were too low. In an earlier analysis of approximately 590 of the donors, most TCR beta V segments appeared in productive rearrangements about 87% or about 30% of the time, broadly matching IMGT annotations. Because HLA typing was unavailable for some donors at each locus, only the typed subset was used in association tests. The classifier was reported to diagnose cytomegalovirus status with high specificity and sensitivity in both the original cohort and the validation cohort.

Receptor libraries were prepared by the immunoSEQ multiplex PCR assay. A mixture of 60 forward primers for TCR Vbeta segments and 13 reverse primers for TCR Jbeta segments was used in the multiplex PCR. A multiplex PCR assay on genomic DNA amplified the CDR3 region of rearranged TCR beta genes. Amplified TCR beta libraries were sequenced as 87-base-pair reads on the Illumina HiSeq System. In the authors' own workflow: A later analysis tallied around 80 million unique TCR beta chains across the 666 repertoires, and approximately 9.9 million of those chains were shared by two or more donors. Raw reads were error-corrected and collapsed into unique sequences by a nearest-neighbor algorithm in which closely related sequences were merged to remove PCR and sequencing errors. CDR3 sequences were aligned to IMGT reference sequences to assign V, D and J gene segments. Each retained sequence needed at least a six-nucleotide match to both a V gene segment and a J gene segment. Rearrangements were called productive when the CDR3 lacked stop codons and stayed in frame with V and J; all others were non-productive. Following IMGT convention, CDR3 was defined as the stretch from the second conserved V-encoded cysteine up to the conserved J-encoded phenylalanine. Sequences without an unambiguous match to a single V gene segment were excluded from the earlier analysis of almost 600 of the donors. In an earlier analysis of more than 500 of the donors, a V segment was called functional when productive rearrangements were above 56.7%, and segregating when the standard deviation between donors exceeded 5%. A statistical classification framework was built to diagnose cytomegalovirus status from the catalog of TCR beta chain sequences. In a later analysis, TCR nucleotide sequences were compared against IMGT/GENE-DB human TR gene sequences so that V and J genes could be assigned. The TCRdist pipeline was used in a later analysis to assign CDR3 sequences and most-parsimonious VDJ recombination scenarios. In a later analysis, every TCR beta chain was defined by the combination of its CDR3 amino acid sequence and its V-gene family, and reads without a unique V-gene family were dropped. To address suspected cross-contamination and a sequencing artifact, a later analysis removed over 500 highly shared, low-generation-probability nucleotide sequences. A later analysis calculated a clonal expansion index for each public chain from normalized within-repertoire ranks of inferred template counts. Generation probabilities in a later analysis came from a VDJ recombination model fitted to out-of-frame rearrangements, and those results were checked against IGoR. Hypergeometric tests were used in a later analysis to score TCR-TCR, TCR-HLA and TCR-CMV co-occurrence, with a repertoire-size bias correction applied to the TCR pairs. A later analysis estimated false discovery rates by permuting HLA or CMV assignments 20 times. In a later analysis, co-occurring TCRs were grouped with DBSCAN, and TCRdist sequence similarity was added when clustering was performed within HLA-allele-positive subsets. Repertoires with fewer than 30,000 or more than 120,000 public chains were left out of co-occurrence clustering, as were five repertoires with anomalous nucleotide sharing. In TCRdb, the immuneACCESS table is reduced to in-frame sequences with V and J assigned. These tables do not hold every clone; where another copy was compared, an unresolved V gene accounts for under half, and the others remain unexplained. That table supplies the V and J calls and clone size; D and trimming were determined from the DNA. Counted in this sample were 120,000 to 150,000 clones; roughly 79% of them appeared once. The ten largest clones take up around 7.1% of the sample.

The cohort comprised some 680 healthy bone marrow donors. Cohort members were all nominally healthy when sampled, although unrecorded immune exposures were likely present. The donor tested CMV seropositive, placing the donor among the 250 to 350 seropositive members of the cohort. A peripheral blood sample was collected from each donor, and TCR beta sequencing was performed on peripheral blood mononuclear cells. Genomic DNA extraction from the blood cell samples was performed with the Qiagen DNeasy Blood Extraction Kit. The rearrangement joined TRBV15 to TRBJ2-1, and TRBD2 aligns with 12 junction nucleotides. This TCR was recovered from a woman in her thirties or forties in good health and CMV-seropositive. Material for sequencing was PBMCs. The CDR3 corresponds to CATTTSGGNNEQFF. The sequence in DNA is TGTGCCACCACCACTAGCGGGGGGAACAATGAGCAGTTCTTC.